The 32 T cell receptor beta chains in this list originate from one sample, sequenced in a study of HIV-infected patients and healthy controls. cDNA was made from roughly 500 ng RNA using alpha and beta constant primers. Separate chain-specific third strand synthesis with multiplexing indices produced the alpha and beta libraries. TCRdb analysed the 5' RACE reads with MiXCR anew, one entry per CDR3 protein. The table shows about 15,000 distinct CDR3 sequences, with 7% occurring only once. The repertoire came from unfractionated whole blood and reflected all unsorted peripheral T cells. What was sequenced was blood. These receptors came from an adult in good health.

This clonotype is judged medium-sized. The chain couples TRBV12-3 or TRBV12-4 to TRBJ1-3; D perhaps matches TRBD1 (6 bases). V lost 4 bases, J lost 0 bases, and 13 bases lay in between. The CDR3 runs to 16 residues. The CDR3 nucleotides are TGTGCCAGCAGTTCGGACAGTTCTCCCTCTGGAAACACCATATATTTT. Residues: CASSSDSSPSGNTIYF.

Many counts were recorded for this clonotype. V usage is TRBV3-1 and J usage is TRBJ2-7; 12 positions match TRBD2. CDR3 length equals 14 residues. J lost 2 bases, V lost 4 bases, and 0 bases had no gene match. CDR1 and CDR2 (germline): LGHDT, YNNKEL (reference sequence). CDR3 DNA sequence: TGTGCCAGCAGCCGGACTAGCGGGGCCTACGAGCAGTACTTC. It encodes CASSRTSGAYEQYF.

This clonotype has a count of ten or more. V gene TRBV29-1 combines with J gene TRBJ2-7; possibly TRBD2 for D (5 bases). This CDR3 has 14 residues. Trimming removed 3 bases from V and 3 bases from J, with 15 bases in between. The V gene's germline CDR1 is SQVTM and CDR2 ANQGSEA. The CDR3 here is CSVETGPGSYEQYF. CDR3 in DNA: TGCAGCGTTGAGACCGGACCGGGGAGCTACGAGCAGTACTTC.

This clonotype was seen at least ten times. This rearrangement joins TRBV7-2 to TRBJ2-1; 14 bases map to TRBD2. The germline CDR1 and CDR2 sequences are SGHTA and FQGNSA. V trimming: 5 bases; J trimming: 10 bases; junction bases outside the gene matches: 16. The CDR3 is made up of 18 amino acids. CDR3 protein: CASSLNFMTSGGAGEQFF. The CDR3 DNA reads as TGTGCCAGCAGCCTAAACTTTATGACTAGCGGGGGGGCCGGGGAGCAGTTCTTC.

Ten or more counts support this clonotype. The genes are TRBV2 and TRBJ2-1; possible D gene TRBD2, 6 bases. The V end was cut by 4 bases, the J end by 8 bases, with 12 bases between. Germline V CDR1 and CDR2: SNHLY, FYNNEI. The CDR3 length is 13 residues. CDR3 sequence reads: CASSAGDLYEQFF. DNA of the CDR3: TGTGCCAGCAGTGCGGGGGATCTCTATGAGCAGTTCTTC.

At least ten counts were recorded for this clonotype. V usage is TRBV19 and J usage is TRBJ1-5; unclear D gene. The germline CDR1 and CDR2 sequences are LNHDA and SQIVND (reference sequence). V was trimmed by 3 bases and J by 6 bases, leaving 18 bases between them. The CDR3 contains 16 residues. The CDR3 loop is CASSIQMTRGGQPQHF. The CDR3 DNA sequence: TGTGCCAGTAGTATCCAGATGACTCGCGGCGGTCAGCCCCAGCATTTT.

This clonotype was found many times. The gene calls are TRBV2 and TRBJ2-1; the D is unclear. Trimming shortened V by 0 bases and J by 10 bases, and 7 bases separated the two germline ends. The CDR3 length is 12 residues. Germline-derived CDR1 and CDR2 are SNHLY and FYNNEI. The CDR3 is CASSEARLEQFF. The CDR3 region has the DNA TGTGCCAGCAGTGAAGCTAGATTGGAGCAGTTCTTC. The full variable domain, its missing parts supplied by reference TRBV2 and TRBJ2-1, is EPEVTQTPSHQVTQMGQEVILRCVPISNHLYFYWYRQILGQKVEFLVSFYNNEISEKSEIFDDQFSVERPDGSNFTLKIRSTKLEDSAMYFCASSEARLEQFFGPGTRLTVL.

This clonotype has ten or more counts. The J gene is TRBJ1-4, the V gene TRBV18; TRBD1 might be the D (6 bases). Trimming cost V 1 base and J 7 bases, with 13 bases left between them. The CDR3 consists of 15 residues. Germline lookup yields CDR1 KGHSH and CDR2 LQKENI. The CDR3 region is CASSPLLQGGEKLFF. The CDR3 DNA follows: TGTGCCAGCTCACCACTTTTACAGGGTGGTGAAAAACTGTTTTTT.

This clonotype is classed as medium-sized. The chain carries TRBV11-2 and TRBJ2-1; no clear D gene. This CDR3 is 15 amino acids long. V gave up 2 bases and J gave up 4 bases, with 12 bases separating them. CDR1 and CDR2 (germline): SGHAT, FQNNGV. CDR3 loop: CASSLFDATYNEQFF. DNA for the CDR3: TGTGCCAGCAGCTTATTTGACGCGACGTACAATGAGCAGTTCTTC.

This clonotype was seen only a few times. CDR3: CASSDRTRDRVSPLHF. CDR3 coding DNA: TGTGCCAGCAGTGACCGAACCCGGGACAGGGTTTCACCCCTCCACTTT. V gene TRBV27 combines with J gene TRBJ1-6, with TRBD1 matching 9 bases. Germline V gives CDR1 MNHEY, CDR2 SMNVEV (reference sequence). The CDR3 spans 16 residues. V lost 5 bases to trimming and J lost 9 bases; unmatched junction nucleotides: 11.

The V gene is TRBV28, the J gene TRBJ1-3, with D possibly TRBD1 on 6 matching bases. The CDR3 covers 15 residues. Trimming took 8 bases from V and 0 from J, leaving 14 bases between them. The germline CDR1 and CDR2 sequences are MDHEN and SYDVKM. The CDR3 nucleotides are TGTGCCAGCCTAGGGGACACGGTCTCTGGAAACACCATATATTTT. This codes for CASLGDTVSGNTIYF.

The V call is TRBV20-1, the J call TRBJ2-7; tentative D call: TRBD1 (7 bases). CDR3 length: 13 residues. The germline V gene has CDR1 DFQATT and CDR2 SNEGSKA (reference sequence). Trimming stripped 5 bases from V and 3 bases from J, with 14 bases between. In DNA, the CDR3 is TGCAGTGCTTGGGGGGACAGAAGCTACGAGCAGTACTTC. Its protein is CSAWGDRSYEQYF.

This clonotype has just a few counts. The chain couples TRBV27 to TRBJ2-7; possible D gene TRBD2, 6 bases. Trimming took off 2 bases at V and 1 base at J, with 6 bases between the two ends. CDR3 size: 13 residues. Germline V gene data show CDR1 as MNHEY and CDR2 as SMNVEV (reference sequence). CDR3 in amino acids: CASSLRGSYEQYF. CDR3 sequence (DNA): TGTGCCAGCAGTTTACGGGGGTCCTACGAGCAGTACTTC.

This clonotype was observed many times. V is TRBV7-6 and J is TRBJ2-7; tentatively, D is TRBD2 (7 bases). CDR1 and CDR2 from the germline V gene are SGHVS and FNYEAQ. The CDR3 is made up of 12 amino acids. The V and J ends lost 8 bases and 2 bases respectively, with 10 bases between them. CDR3 coding DNA: TGTGCCAGCGGGGGGGGCACCTACGAGCAGTACTTC. Its protein is CASGGGTYEQYF.

This clonotype was observed a handful of times. V gene TRBV12-3 or TRBV12-4 combines with J gene TRBJ2-3, with D hard to call. V shed 6 bases and J shed 6 bases, with 13 bases lying between them. CDR3 size: 13 residues. CDR3 amino acids: CASSRNRWDTQYF. CDR3 sequence (DNA): TGTGCCAGCAGCCGAAACCGATGGGATACGCAGTATTTT.

There are many counts of this clonotype. The chain has TRBV20-1 and TRBJ1-1, with a possible D match to TRBD1 (5 bases). The CDR3 is 15 residues long. V was trimmed by 6 bases and J by 4 bases, leaving 21 bases between them. Germline V gene lookup returns CDR1 DFQATT and CDR2 SNEGSKA (reference sequence). This CDR3 reads CSAQHGREGVTEAFF. The CDR3 bases are TGCAGTGCCCAGCACGGCAGGGAAGGTGTCACTGAAGCTTTCTTT.

The CDR3 region is CASSAVGTGNTEAFF. The CDR3 DNA is TGTGCCAGCAGTGCAGTTGGGACAGGGAACACTGAAGCTTTCTTT. The chain couples TRBV6-2 or TRBV6-3 to TRBJ1-1; 8 bases map to TRBD1. Losses at the gene ends were 5 bases for V and 1 base for J; bases not matched to a gene: 6. This CDR3 is 15 amino acids long. Germline CDR1 and CDR2: MNHEY and SVGEGT.

Points on this clonotype: The conserved phenylalanine or tryptophan is not found at the CDR3 terminus, so this likely reflects a read error. The gene calls are TRBV15 and TRBJ2-3; D may match TRBD1 or TRBD2 (5 bases each). Trimming removed 8 bases at V and 3 bases at J, with 12 bases between. The CDR3 is 13 residues long. The germline V gene has CDR1 LNHNV and CDR2 YYDKDF (reference sequence). CDR3 sequence: CATGGVRTDTQYL. The CDR3 coding sequence is TGTGCCACCGGGGGTGTCAGGACAGATACGCAGTATCTT.

J is TRBJ1-4 and V is TRBV6-5; D gene uncertain. The CDR3 consists of 15 residues. Germline CDR1 MNHEY, CDR2 SVGAGI. Deletions cut 4 bases from V and 6 bases from J, with 15 bases between. The CDR3 loop is CASSSRPQRHEKLFF. The CDR3, as DNA: TGTGCCAGCAGTTCCAGACCTCAGAGGCATGAAAAACTGTTTTTT.

This clonotype was recorded many times. The genes are TRBV18 and TRBJ1-1; no definite D call. Trimming stripped 6 bases from V and 3 bases from J, with 8 bases between. The germline V gene has CDR1 KGHSH and CDR2 LQKENI. The length of the CDR3 is 12 residues. The CDR3 here is CASSQGHTEAFF. CDR3 nucleotide sequence: TGTGCCAGCTCGCAAGGGCACACTGAAGCTTTCTTT.

This clonotype is medium-sized. The chain has TRBV7-2 and TRBJ2-2; D unresolved. Germline-derived CDR1 and CDR2 are SGHTA and FQGNSA. Trimming cost V 2 bases and J 4 bases, with 14 bases left between them. CDR3 length equals 16 residues. CDR3 residues: CASSLIYQRPTGELFF. Written as DNA, the CDR3 is TGTGCCAGCAGCTTAATTTACCAGCGCCCCACCGGGGAGCTGTTTTTT.

This clonotype was recorded at least ten times. The rearrangement uses TRBV5-1 and TRBJ2-7, with D possibly TRBD2 on 5 matching bases. Trimming cost V 5 bases and J 5 bases, with 23 bases left between them. Germline V gene sequence: CDR1 SGHRS, CDR2 YFSETQ. The CDR3 runs to 16 residues. CDR3 loop: CASRLFELAESHEQYF. CDR3 sequence (DNA): TGCGCCAGCAGATTATTCGAGCTAGCAGAGTCTCACGAGCAGTACTTC.

This rearrangement joins TRBV5-1 to TRBJ2-1; D possibly corresponds to TRBD1 (6 bases). This CDR3 has 15 amino acids. Trimming took 4 bases from V and 9 from J, leaving 20 bases between them. Germline V gene sequence: CDR1 SGHRS, CDR2 YFSETQ. In DNA form, the CDR3 reads TGCGCCAGCAGCCCATCGGGACAAATATTCACTGAGCAGTTCTTC. This sequence encodes CASSPSGQIFTEQFF.

There are many counts of this clonotype. The gene calls are TRBV7-2 and TRBJ2-1; the D gene is possibly TRBD2 (6 bases). The CDR3 runs to 16 residues. CDR1 is SGHTA, CDR2 FQGNSA, per germline. V lost 3 bases and J 5 bases, leaving 17 bases between the germline ends. The CDR3 DNA reads as TGTGCCAGCAGCTTTTGGGTGGGGGGAAGGGACAATGAGCAGTTCTTC. Amino acid sequence: CASSFWVGGRDNEQFF.

At least ten counts were recorded for this clonotype. The CDR3 sequence is CASSRSSGSSYNEQFF. The CDR3 DNA follows: TGTGCCAGCAGCCGCTCTAGCGGAAGCTCCTACAATGAGCAGTTCTTC. The rearrangement joins TRBV7-2 to TRBJ2-1; 7 bases fit TRBD2. The CDR3 runs to 16 residues. CDR1 and CDR2 from the germline V gene are SGHTA and FQGNSA. V shed 5 bases, J shed 0 bases, and the junction held 7 bases outside the gene matches.

This clonotype appeared many times. J is TRBJ2-2 and V is TRBV30, with 7 bases fitting TRBD2. After removal of 5 bases from V and 6 bases from J, the junction contained 12 bases not matched to a gene. CDR3 length: 15 amino acids. Germline V lookup: CDR1 GTSNPN, CDR2 SVGIG (reference sequence). The CDR3 reads CAWEAGGRGAGELFF. The CDR3 DNA follows: TGTGCCTGGGAGGCTGGCGGGAGAGGTGCCGGGGAGCTGTTTTTT.

In its sample, this clonotype was seen a few times. Compared with germline, one end of the junction differs, possibly owing to a read error. The V call is TRBV4-2, the J call TRBJ2-2, with 7 bases lining up with TRBD1. CDR1 and CDR2 from the germline V gene are LGHNA and YNFKEQ. The CDR3 spans 15 residues. CDR3 bases: TGTGCCAGCACCCAACAGGGGAAAGGCACCGGGGAGCTGTTTTTT. Translation: CASTQQGKGTGELFF.

This clonotype was picked up many times. The V and J genes are TRBV28 and TRBJ2-4; D might be TRBD2 (6 bases). The CDR3 loop spans 18 amino acids. The germline V gene has CDR1 MDHEN and CDR2 SYDVKM. The V end was cut by 5 bases, the J end by 2 bases, with 22 bases between. In DNA, the CDR3 is TGTGCCAGCAGTCCCTACCTGGACGGGGGTAGGACCAAAAACATTCAGTACTTC. Translation: CASSPYLDGGRTKNIQYF.

By share of the sample, this clonotype is medium-sized (0.01 to 0.1%). The V call is TRBV6-2 or TRBV6-3, the J call TRBJ2-2, with TRBD1 identical over 9 bases. CDR1 MNHEY and CDR2 SVGEGT come from the germline V gene. Trimming removed 5 bases from V and 3 bases from J; junction bases left unmatched: 4. This CDR3 has 15 residues. CDR3 DNA sequence: TGTGCCAGCAGTACGGGACAGGGTGACACCGGGGAGCTGTTTTTT. Translating it yields CASSTGQGDTGELFF.

By share, this clonotype ranks as medium-sized (0.01 to 0.1%). The rearrangement links TRBV12-3 or TRBV12-4 to TRBJ2-1, with TRBD2 as a possible D gene (6 bases). The CDR3 length is 14 residues. The V end lost 5 bases, the J end lost 6 bases, and 14 bases lay between the germline ends. The CDR3 sequence: CASSTGDPGNEQFF. In DNA form, the CDR3 reads TGTGCCAGCAGTACGGGGGACCCGGGCAATGAGCAGTTCTTC.

This clonotype ranks as medium-sized. DNA of the CDR3: TGTGCCAGCACCCCCGCGGGGGGCCGCAATCAGCCCCAGCATTTT. Its protein is CASTPAGGRNQPQHF. The chain is built from TRBV12-3 or TRBV12-4 and TRBJ1-5, with a tentative D call TRBD1 (6 bases). The CDR3 runs 15 residues. V dropped 7 bases and J dropped 2 bases, with 15 bases sitting between them.

Many counts were recorded for this clonotype. The chain employs TRBV29-1 and TRBJ2-1; 7 positions agree with TRBD2. Losses at the gene ends were 4 bases for V and 0 bases for J; bases not matched to a gene: 6. The CDR3 contains 15 residues. CDR1 and CDR2 (germline): SQVTM, ANQGSEA. CDR3 protein: CSVGGGLSSYNEQFF. The CDR3 DNA sequence: TGCAGCGTTGGGGGGGGACTTAGCTCCTACAATGAGCAGTTCTTC.